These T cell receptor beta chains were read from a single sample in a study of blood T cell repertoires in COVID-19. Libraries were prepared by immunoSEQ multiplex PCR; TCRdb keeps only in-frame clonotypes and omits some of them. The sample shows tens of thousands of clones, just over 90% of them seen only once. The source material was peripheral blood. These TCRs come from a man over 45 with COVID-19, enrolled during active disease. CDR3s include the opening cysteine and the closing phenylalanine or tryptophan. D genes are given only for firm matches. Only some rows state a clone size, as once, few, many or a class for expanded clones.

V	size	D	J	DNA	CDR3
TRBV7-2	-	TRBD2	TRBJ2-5	TGTGCCAGCAGCCCCGGGCTAGCGGGAGTGCGGCAAGAGACCCAGTACTTC	CASSPGLAGVRQETQYF
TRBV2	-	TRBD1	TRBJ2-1	TGTGCCAGCAGGCCGGGACAGAGCTCCTACAATGAGCAGTTCTTC	CASRPGQSSYNEQFF
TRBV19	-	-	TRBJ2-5	TGTGCCAGTAGTGCTGGAGGCCAGGCAGAGACCCAGTACTTC	CASSAGGQAETQYF
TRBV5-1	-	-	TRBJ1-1	TGCGCCAGCAGCTTGGAGGCGGGGGCAGGTGAAGCTTTCTTT	CASSLEAGAGEAFF
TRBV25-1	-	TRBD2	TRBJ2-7	TGTGCCAGCAGTGAAATCGGCGGGAGCGATTACGAGCAGTACTTC	CASSEIGGSDYEQYF
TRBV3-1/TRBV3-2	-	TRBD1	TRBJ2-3	TGTGCCAGCAGCCAGGGAATGGGACAGATGCGAAATTTT	CASSQGMGQMRNF
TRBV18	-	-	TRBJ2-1	TGTGCCAGCTCACCGCCCCCGGGGGAGAATGAGCAGTTCTTC	CASSPPPGENEQFF
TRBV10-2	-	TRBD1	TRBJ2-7	TGCGCCAGCAGACCGGGACAGGGGAGAGAGGAGCAGTACTTC	CASRPGQGREEQYF
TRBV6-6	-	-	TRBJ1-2	TGTGCCAGCAGTTACTTCTCAGGGTCCGGAGGGAACGGCTACACCTTC	CASSYFSGSGGNGYTF
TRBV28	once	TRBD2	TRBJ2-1	TGTGCCAGCAGTTTACGGAGCGGGAGTCACAATGAGCAGTTCTTC	CASSLRSGSHNEQFF
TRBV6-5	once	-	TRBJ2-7	TGTGCCAGCAGTTACGAGCGTGATTTGGAGCAGTACTTC	CASSYERDLEQYF
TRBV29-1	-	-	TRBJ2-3	TGCAGCGGCGGAGTGGCGGATACGCAGTATTTT	CSGGVADTQYF
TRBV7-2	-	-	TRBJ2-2	TGTGCCAGCAGCCCGGTCCCGAGTAACACCGGGGAGCTGTTTTTT	CASSPVPSNTGELFF
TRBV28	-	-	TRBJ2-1	TGTGCCAGCAGTGAGACTTACAATGAGCAGTTCTTC	CASSETYNEQFF
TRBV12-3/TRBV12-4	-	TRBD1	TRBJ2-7	TGTGCCAGCACCGGACAGGGGGCCTACGAGCAGTACTTC	CASTGQGAYEQYF
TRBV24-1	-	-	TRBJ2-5	TGTGCCACCAGTGTAGGCACAGTCCAAGAGACCCAGTACTTC	CATSVGTVQETQYF
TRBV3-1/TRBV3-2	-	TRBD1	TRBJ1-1	TGTGCCAGCAGCCAAGAAGGGACAGCTAATTACAAAGCTTTCTTT	CASSQEGTANYKAFF
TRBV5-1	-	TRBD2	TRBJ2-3	TGCGCCAGCAGCAATCCCTCGACTAGCCTGAGCACAGATACGCAGTATTTT	CASSNPSTSLSTDTQYF
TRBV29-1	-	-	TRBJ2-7	TGCAGCGCCCGAGAGGACATCTACGAGCAGTACTTC	CSAREDIYEQYF
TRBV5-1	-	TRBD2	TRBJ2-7	TGCGCCAGCAGCCCGGCAGGACTAGCTACTAACGAGCAGTACTTC	CASSPAGLATNEQYF
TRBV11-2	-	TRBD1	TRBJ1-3	TGTGCCAGCAGCTCGCTACAGGGGGGAAACACCATATATTTT	CASSSLQGGNTIYF
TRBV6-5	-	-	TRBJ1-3	TGTGCCAGCACGTCCAGCCCGGGTAGCACCATATATTTT	CASTSSPGSTIYF
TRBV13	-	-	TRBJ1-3	TGTGCCAGCAGGGAGGGTTACTCTGGAAACACCATATATTTT	CASREGYSGNTIYF
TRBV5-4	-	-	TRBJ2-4	TGTGCCAGCAGCTCGGAGGTACTGAACATTCAGTACTTC	CASSSEVLNIQYF
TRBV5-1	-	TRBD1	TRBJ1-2	TGCGCCAGCAGCATAGGACAGGGGGCGCTTGGCTACACCTTC	CASSIGQGALGYTF
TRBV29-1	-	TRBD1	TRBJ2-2	TGCAGCGTTGGGGACAGAGTTAACACCGGGGAGCTGTTTTTT	CSVGDRVNTGELFF
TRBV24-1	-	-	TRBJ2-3	TGTGCCACCAGTGATAGAGGAACAGATACGCAGTATTTT	CATSDRGTDTQYF
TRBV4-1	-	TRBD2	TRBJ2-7	TGCGCCAGCAGCCAAGGACTAGCGGGAGAGAACGAGCAGTACTTC	CASSQGLAGENEQYF
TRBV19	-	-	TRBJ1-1	TGTGCCAGTAGATCCGTTGGCGGCTTTCGCGTTGAAGCTTTCTTT	CASRSVGGFRVEAFF
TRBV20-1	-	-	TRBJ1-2	TGCAGTGCTAGTATCCAGGGAAGTGGCTACACCTTC	CSASIQGSGYTF
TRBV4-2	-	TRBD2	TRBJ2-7	TGTGCCAGCAGCCAGGAGGGACTAGCATCCTACGAGCAGTACTTC	CASSQEGLASYEQYF
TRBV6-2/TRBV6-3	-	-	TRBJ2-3	TGTGCCAGCAGTCAAACTTGGCGGGGAGACACAGATACGCAGTATTTT	CASSQTWRGDTDTQYF
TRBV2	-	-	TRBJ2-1	TGTGCCAGCAGCCAGGCCTTGACCGGGGTACAGCAGTTCTTC	CASSQALTGVQQFF
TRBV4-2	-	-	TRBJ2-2	TGTGCCAGCAGCTCCCAAGACCAGGGCCCGGGGGAGCTGTTTTTT	CASSSQDQGPGELFF
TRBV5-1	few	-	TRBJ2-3	TGCGCCAGCAGCTTGGAGGGAGCGGGCCAGGATACGCAGTATTTT	CASSLEGAGQDTQYF
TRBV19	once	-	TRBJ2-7	TGTGCCAGTAGTAGGTCCCGGGAGCCTTCCTACGAGCAGTACTTC	CASSRSREPSYEQYF
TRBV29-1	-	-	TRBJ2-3	TGCAGCGTCGCTTCGGTGTCAGATACGCAGTATTTT	CSVASVSDTQYF
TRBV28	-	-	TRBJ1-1	TGTGCCAGCAGTTTAGACAGTTGGAACACTGAAGCTTTCTTT	CASSLDSWNTEAFF
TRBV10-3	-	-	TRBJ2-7	TGTGCCATCAGTGAGCAGGGCTACGAGCAGTACTTC	CAISEQGYEQYF
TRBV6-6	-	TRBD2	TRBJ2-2	TGTGCCAGCAGCCGGGGACTAGCGGCGAACACCGGGGAGCTGTTTTTT	CASSRGLAANTGELFF
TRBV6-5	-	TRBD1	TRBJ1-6	TGTGCCAGCAGTTACTCGTCCAGGGGACAGTCACCCCTCCACTTT	CASSYSSRGQSPLHF
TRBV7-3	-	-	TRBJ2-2	TGTGCCAGCAGCTTAATGGATGCGGCGAACACCGGGGAGCTGTTTTTT	CASSLMDAANTGELFF
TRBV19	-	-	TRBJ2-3	TGTGCCACAGGGGACGGCGGTCGTGCAGATACGCAGTATTTT	CATGDGGRADTQYF
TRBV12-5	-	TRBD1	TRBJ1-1	TGTGCTAGTGGTCCTTCAGAGACAGGGAAAACCGAAGCTTTCTTT	CASGPSETGKTEAFF
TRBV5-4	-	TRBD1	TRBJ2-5	TGTGCCAGCAGCTTCGACAGGGGGTTTTCAGAGACCCAGTACTTC	CASSFDRGFSETQYF
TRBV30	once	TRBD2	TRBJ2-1	TGTGCCTGGAGTGCACCGGGGGCCGGGACTAGCGTTTACAATGAGCAGTTCTTC	CAWSAPGAGTSVYNEQFF
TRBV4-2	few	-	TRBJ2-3	TGTGCCAGCAGCCAAGCACCACAGGGTTACACAGATACGCAGTATTTT	CASSQAPQGYTDTQYF
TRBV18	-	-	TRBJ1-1	TGTGCCAGCTCACCAGGGGCACGGAACACTGAAGCTTTCTTT	CASSPGARNTEAFF
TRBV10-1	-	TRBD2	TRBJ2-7	TGCGCCAGCAGTTATACGACACTAGCGGGAGGAGCCGGCCTCTACGAGCAGTACTTC	CASSYTTLAGGAGLYEQYF
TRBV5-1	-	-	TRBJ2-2	TGCGCCAGCCGCGGGGAGCAGGCGAACACCGGGGAGCTGTTTTTT	CASRGEQANTGELFF
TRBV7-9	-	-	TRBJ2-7	TGTGCCAGCAGCTCCTTCCCCTACGAGCAGTACTTC	CASSSFPYEQYF
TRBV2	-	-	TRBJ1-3	TGTGCCAGCAGTGAAGCGGGAGGGACCATATATTTT	CASSEAGGTIYF
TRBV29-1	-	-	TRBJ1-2	TGCAGCGTACGAGCCGGGGCTAACTATGGCTACACCTTC	CSVRAGANYGYTF
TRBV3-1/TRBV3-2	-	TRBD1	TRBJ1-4	TGTGCCAGCAGCTCACAGGGGGCACTGTTTTTT	CASSSQGALFF
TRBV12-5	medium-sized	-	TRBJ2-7	TGTGCTAGTAGTCCGGGAGTCTACGAGCAGTACTTC	CASSPGVYEQYF
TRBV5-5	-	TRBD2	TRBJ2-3	TGTGCCAGCAGCTCCGGGACTAGCGGAGCGGGCACAGATACGCAGTATTTT	CASSSGTSGAGTDTQYF
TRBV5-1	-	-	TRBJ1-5	TGCGCCAGCAGCTTGGATGACAGCAGGCTTACGCCCCAGCATTTT	CASSLDDSRLTPQHF
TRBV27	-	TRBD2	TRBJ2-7	TGTGCCAGCAGTTTCGGGACTAGCGGGAGGCGTGAGCAGTACTTC	CASSFGTSGRREQYF
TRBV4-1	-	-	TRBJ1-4	TGCGCCAGCAGCCCCTCGGAGATTAATGAAAAACTGTTTTTT	CASSPSEINEKLFF